The 21 T cell receptor beta chains presented below share a single source sample, sequenced in a study of blood T cell repertoires in COVID-19. Some clones are missing from TCRdb's copy, which holds only in-frame ones; the method was immunoSEQ multiplex PCR. The table has 140,000 to 150,000 clones, 80% to 85% seen once. The material sequenced was PBMCs or T cells enriched from blood (not recorded which). These receptors all stem from a woman between 45 and 60 years old who had been exposed to COVID-19.

This chain uses TRBV12-3 or TRBV12-4 with TRBJ2-7; 7 bases align to TRBD1. J was trimmed by 5 bases and V by 7 bases; bases with no gene match: 8. The length of the CDR3 is 13 residues. CDR3 nucleotide sequence: TGTGCCAGCACCTCGGGGACAGTTCACGAGCAGTACTTC. Its protein is CASTSGTVHEQYF.

This clone was observed a handful of times. The chain links TRBV7-2 to TRBJ2-3; no firm D call. There are 15 residues in the CDR3. V lost 1 base and J lost 2, with 10 bases in between. Germline V gene data show CDR1 as SGHTA and CDR2 as FQGNSA. DNA of the CDR3: TGTGCCAGCAGCTTAGGCCTCCTACCCACAGATACGCAGTATTTT. Residues: CASSLGLLPTDTQYF. Full variable domain (outside the CDR3, taken from reference TRBV7-2 and TRBJ2-3): GAGVSQSPSNKVTEKGKDVELRCDPISGHTALYWYRQSLGQGLEFLIYFQGNSAPDKSGLPSDRFSAERTGGSVSTLTIQRTQQEDSAVYLCASSLGLLPTDTQYFGPGTRLTVL.

This clone was observed a handful of times. The V and J genes are TRBV11-2 and TRBJ1-5; D possibly corresponds to TRBD1 (5 bases). The length of the CDR3 is 15 residues. Trimming took off 5 bases at V and 7 bases at J, with 18 bases between the two ends. Germline values: CDR1 SGHAT, CDR2 FQNNGV. In nucleotides, the CDR3 is TGTGCCAGCAGCACTAGGACCGGGGGTTCGCAGCCCCAGCATTTT. Its translation: CASSTRTGGSQPQHF.

The chain is built from TRBV29-1 and TRBJ2-2; 9 nucleotides line up with TRBD2. Losses at the gene ends were 7 bases for V and 5 bases for J; bases not matched to a gene: 8. This CDR3 is 14 amino acids long. Germline V lookup: CDR1 SQVTM, CDR2 ANQGSEA. The CDR3 here is CSARAGGRTGELFF. The CDR3 DNA follows: TGCAGCGCTAGAGCGGGGGGTCGGACCGGGGAGCTGTTTTTT.

The CDR3 region is CASRTDGVRTGELFF. The CDR3 DNA reads as TGCGCCAGCAGAACGGACGGGGTTAGGACCGGGGAGCTGTTTTTT. The chain joins TRBV5-1 to TRBJ2-2; weak D call: TRBD2 (5 bases). The CDR3 consists of 15 residues. In germline, CDR1 is SGHRS, CDR2 YFSETQ. V gave up 5 bases and J gave up 5 bases, with 16 bases separating them.

This clone was seen just once. This rearrangement joins TRBV4-1 to TRBJ1-2, with D perhaps TRBD1 (5 bases). V was pared by 3 bases and J by 0 bases, with 14 bases between. The CDR3 spans 16 residues. Germline CDR1 reads MGHRA; CDR2 reads YSYEKL. Written as DNA, the CDR3 is TGCGCCAGCAGCCAGGAAGGGGCTGGTGCTAACTATGGCTACACCTTC. Its protein is CASSQEGAGANYGYTF.

The V gene is TRBV5-6, the J gene TRBJ2-1, with TRBD1 matching 7 bases. V was clipped by 2 bases and J by 4 bases; unmatched bases: 9. Germline values: CDR1 SGHDT, CDR2 YYEEEE. CDR3 length: 16 amino acids. CDR3 DNA sequence: TGTGCCAGCAGCTTTCCCGGCGCCAGGGGGTACAATGAGCAGTTCTTC. Translation gives CASSFPGARGYNEQFF.

The chain links TRBV6-4 to TRBJ2-7; the D is unclear. The CDR3 is 14 amino acids. Germline lookup yields CDR1 MRHNA and CDR2 SNTAGT. V lost 8 bases and J lost 2, with 16 bases in between. CDR3 sequence (DNA): TGTGCCAGCCGAGGAATAACCGCAACCTACGAGCAGTACTTC. Residues: CASRGITATYEQYF.

The CDR3 DNA reads TGTGCCAGTAGTATCCTACAGGGCTCTGGAAACACCATATATTTT. This encodes CASSILQGSGNTIYF. The rearrangement links TRBV19 to TRBJ1-3; possible D gene TRBD1, 6 bases. The germline V gene has CDR1 LNHDA and CDR2 SQIVND (reference sequence). The CDR3 consists of 15 residues. V dropped 3 bases and J dropped 0 bases, with 9 bases sitting between them.

This chain links TRBV27 with TRBJ2-1; D is possibly TRBD2 (5 bases). The CDR3 contains 15 residues. Germline values: CDR1 MNHEY, CDR2 SMNVEV (reference sequence). Trimming removed 4 bases at V and 3 bases at J, with 13 bases between. The CDR3 loop is CASSSTGMVYNEQFF. The CDR3, as DNA: TGTGCCAGCAGTTCGACCGGGATGGTCTACAATGAGCAGTTCTTC.

Concerning this clone itself: One end of the junction fails to match germline, which may point to a read error. The rearrangement uses TRBV7-7 and TRBJ2-2, with 8 bases that match TRBD1. The CDR3 consists of 15 residues. The germline gives CDR1 SSHAT, CDR2 FNYEAQ (reference sequence). CDR3 protein: CASSLMTGVTGELFF. DNA for the CDR3: TGTGCTAGCAGCCTCATGACAGGGGTCACCGGGGAGCTGTTTTTT. Full variable domain (missing parts from reference TRBV7-7 and TRBJ2-2): GAGVSQSPRYKVTKRGQDVTLRCDPISSHATLYWYQQALGQGPEFLTYFNYEAQPDKSGLPSDRFSAERPEGSISTLTIQRTEQRDSAMYRCASSLMTGVTGELFFGEGSRLTVL.

The chain uses TRBV19 and TRBJ1-6, with 7 bases matching TRBD1. The germline gives CDR1 LNHDA, CDR2 SQIVND (reference sequence). V lost 7 bases, J lost 8 bases, and 11 bases stayed unmatched. The CDR3 has 15 amino acids. The CDR3 loop is CASTPRRQGDSPLHF. The CDR3 DNA sequence: TGTGCCAGTACCCCCCGCAGGCAGGGGGATTCACCCCTCCACTTT.

In this sample, this clone turned up once. The chain carries TRBV5-6 and TRBJ1-2; D uncertain. CDR3 length: 15 amino acids. The V gene's germline CDR1 is SGHDT and CDR2 YYEEEE. V dropped 0 bases and J dropped 1 base, with 10 bases sitting between them. CDR3: CASSLAGGLNYGYTF. The CDR3 nucleotides are TGTGCCAGCAGCTTGGCAGGAGGCCTTAACTATGGCTACACCTTC.

The rearrangement joins TRBV29-1 to TRBJ2-3, with D perhaps matching TRBD1 (6 bases). V lost 5 bases, J lost 1 base, and 7 bases lay in between. The germline V gene has CDR1 SQVTM and CDR2 ANQGSEA. This CDR3 contains 12 residues. The CDR3 DNA sequence: TGCAGCGTTTCAGGGGGCACAGATACGCAGTATTTT. As protein: CSVSGGTDTQYF.

This clone was picked up a small number of times. The chain combines TRBV5-1 with TRBJ1-6; 9 positions match TRBD1. Germline lookup yields CDR1 SGHRS and CDR2 YFSETQ. V was clipped by 5 bases and J by 0 bases; unmatched bases: 0. The CDR3 sequence is 15 residues long. In DNA, the CDR3 is TGCGCCAGCAGGACAGGGGGCTCCTATAATTCACCCCTCCACTTT. Amino acids: CASRTGGSYNSPLHF.

J is TRBJ2-1 and V is TRBV14; D might be TRBD2 (7 bases). This CDR3 spans 15 amino acids. The germline V gene encodes CDR1 SGHDN and CDR2 FVKESK. V was clipped by 2 bases and J by 9 bases, with 17 bases between them. CDR3 DNA: TGTGCCAGCAGCCAAATACTGGGGGGGGCCTCTGAGCAGTTCTTC. Translated: CASSQILGGASEQFF.

The J gene is TRBJ2-1, the V gene TRBV27; D is possibly TRBD2 (5 bases). CDR1 is MNHEY, CDR2 SMNVEV, per germline (reference sequence). This CDR3 contains 12 residues. Trimming took 3 bases from V and 7 from J, leaving 7 bases between them. The CDR3 DNA follows: TGTGCCAGCAGTTTTCGAGGGAATGAGCAGTTCTTC. Translating it yields CASSFRGNEQFF.

V usage is TRBV10-3 and J usage is TRBJ1-3; no reliable D call. With 3 bases removed from V and 4 bases from J, the gap between germline ends came to 16 bases. CDR3 length equals 16 residues. Germline V CDR1 and CDR2: ENHRY, SYGVKD. The CDR3 reads CAISDEVRGKGNTIYF. For the CDR3, the DNA is TGTGCCATCAGTGATGAGGTACGGGGAAAAGGAAACACCATATATTTT.

There are a few counts of this clone. The chain combines TRBV21-1 with TRBJ1-2. TRBV21-1 constitutes a pseudogene. The CDR3 runs to 10 residues. The CDR3 reads CARRAGGYTF. The DNA for the CDR3 is TGTGCCAGACGGGCGGGTGGCTACACCTTC.

The chain links TRBV6-1 to TRBJ2-1; 12 nucleotides align to TRBD2. The CDR3 length is 16 residues. Trimming removed 1 base from V and 9 bases from J; junction bases left unmatched: 7. Germline V gene sequence: CDR1 MNHNS, CDR2 SASEGT. CDR3 protein: CASSEGLAGVGGEQFF. CDR3 sequence (DNA): TGTGCCAGCAGTGAAGGACTAGCGGGAGTAGGCGGTGAGCAGTTCTTC.

The J gene is TRBJ2-7, the V gene TRBV6-5; 10 bases agree with TRBD1. V was clipped by 0 bases and J by 3 bases; unmatched bases: 2. The germline gives CDR1 MNHEY, CDR2 SVGAGI. This CDR3 is built from 15 residues. Here the CDR3 reads CASSYSGQGIYEQYF. The CDR3, as DNA: TGTGCCAGCAGTTACTCGGGACAGGGGATCTACGAGCAGTACTTC.